This TCR beta chain was found in a study of shared clonotypes between healthy human individuals. Study-level findings and limits: Collection of samples was limited to blood; tissue repertoires likely differ.

About this clone itself: The antigen remains undetermined.

The J segment lost 4 bases and the V segment lost 6 bases, leaving 5 bases of the junction unmatched. CDR1 is SGHTA, CDR2 FQGNSA, per germline. The CDR3 is made up of 13 amino acids. Some clones are missing from TCRdb's copy, which holds only in-frame ones; the method was immunoSEQ multiplex PCR. The table includes 2 million to 3 million clones, 85% to 95% detected once. The sequencing input was naive CD4+ T cells sorted from blood. The sample's subset: CD45RA+ positively selected. J is TRBJ2-5 and V is TRBV7-2; 7 bases agree with TRBD1. The TCR sequence derives from a young man in good health. CDR3 DNA: TGTGCCAGCAGTCATAGGACAGGAGAGACCCAGTACTTC. It specifies CASSHRTGETQYF.